This T cell receptor beta chain was recorded in a study of metastatic and nonmetastatic thyroid tumors. Study-level information: Repertoires of blood and of tissue (tumor or nodule) from malignant and benign thyroid patients were compared.

CDR3 length: 14 amino acids. Per the germline V gene, CDR1 is MNHNS and CDR2 is SASEGT. TCRdb reanalyzed the PCR reads with MiXCR. The sample records 34,000 or so clones, around 15% being singletons. Findings of the study overall: The study reportedly found significantly higher TCR beta diversity in malignant thyroid tumors than benign nodules, in blood and tumor.

No patient received treatment before thyroid surgery. In this sample, this clone turned up a few times. The antigen is not known. One end of the junction does not line up with germline, which may come from a read error. The source of this sequence is a female donor with papillary thyroid cancer or a benign thyroid nodule (not recorded which). Some clones in this sample may be carry-over from other donors' samples. Sequenced input: blood. The rearrangement uses TRBV6-1 and TRBJ2-1, with a possible D match to TRBD2 (5 bases). The CDR3, as DNA: TGTGCCAGCAGTGGGACTGCTAGAGGATATGAGCGGTTCTTC. Translating it yields CASSGTARGYERFF.